The source of this T cell receptor (beta chain) is a study of T cell repertoires in cytomegalovirus infection. The CDR3 length is 15 residues. V lost 5 bases to trimming and J lost 7 bases; unmatched junction nucleotides: 8. In TCRdb, the reads were re-called with MiXCR into one record per CDR3 protein. The sample holds approximately 500,000 distinct CDR3 sequences, approximately 15% seen once. Ten or more counts support this clonotype. Sequences were obtained from CD8+ T cells from PBMCs. V gene TRBV12-3 or TRBV12-4 combines with J gene TRBJ1-5; 10 nucleotides match TRBD1. The receptor was derived from a human donor in good health (CMV status not recorded). Some clones in this sample may be carry-over from other donors' samples. The CDR3 here is CASSHGTGVDQPQHF. The CDR3 DNA reads TGTGCCAGCAGTCACGGGACAGGGGTTGACCAGCCCCAGCATTTT.